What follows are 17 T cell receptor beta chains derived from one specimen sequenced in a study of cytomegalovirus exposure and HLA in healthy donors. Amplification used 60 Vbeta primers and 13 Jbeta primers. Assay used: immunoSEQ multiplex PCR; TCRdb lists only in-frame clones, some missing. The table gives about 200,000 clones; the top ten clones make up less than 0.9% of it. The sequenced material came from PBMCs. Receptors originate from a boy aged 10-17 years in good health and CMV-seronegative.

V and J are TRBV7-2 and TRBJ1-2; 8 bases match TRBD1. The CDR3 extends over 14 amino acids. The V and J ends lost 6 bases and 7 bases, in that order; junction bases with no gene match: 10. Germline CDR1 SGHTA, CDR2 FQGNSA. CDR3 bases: TGTGCCAGCAGTTCCACAGGGGGTTCAGGTGGCTACACCTTC. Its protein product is CASSSTGGSGGYTF.

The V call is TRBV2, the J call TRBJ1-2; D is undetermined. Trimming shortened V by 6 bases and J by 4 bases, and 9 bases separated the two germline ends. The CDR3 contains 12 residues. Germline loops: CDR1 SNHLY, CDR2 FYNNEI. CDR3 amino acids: CASRSGGYGYTF. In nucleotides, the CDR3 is TGTGCCAGCAGGAGTGGCGGCTATGGCTACACCTTC.

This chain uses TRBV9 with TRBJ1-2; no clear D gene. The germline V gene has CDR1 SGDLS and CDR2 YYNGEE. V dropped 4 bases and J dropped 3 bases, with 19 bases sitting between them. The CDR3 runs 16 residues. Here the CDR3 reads CASSPAGGRTDYGYTF. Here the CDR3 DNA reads TGTGCCAGCAGCCCCGCTGGCGGGAGGACGGACTATGGCTACACCTTC.

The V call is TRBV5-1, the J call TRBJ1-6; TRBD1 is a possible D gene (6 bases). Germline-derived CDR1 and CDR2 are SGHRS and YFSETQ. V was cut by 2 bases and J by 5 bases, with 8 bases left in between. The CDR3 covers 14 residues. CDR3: CASSFGQNNSPLHF. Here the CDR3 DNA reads TGCGCCAGCAGCTTCGGACAGAATAATTCACCCCTCCACTTT.

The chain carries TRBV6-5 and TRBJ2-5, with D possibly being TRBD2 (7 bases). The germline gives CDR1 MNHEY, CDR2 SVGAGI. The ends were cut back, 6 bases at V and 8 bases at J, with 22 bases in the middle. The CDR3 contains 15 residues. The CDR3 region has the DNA TGTGCCAGCAGGGGTGATACGGGCGGGGGCAACACCCAGTACTTC. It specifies CASRGDTGGGNTQYF.

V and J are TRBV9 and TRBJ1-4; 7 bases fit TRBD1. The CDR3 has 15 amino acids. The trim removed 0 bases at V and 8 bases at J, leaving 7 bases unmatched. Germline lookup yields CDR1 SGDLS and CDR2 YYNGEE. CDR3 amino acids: CASSVEAGGREKLFF. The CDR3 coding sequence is TGTGCCAGCAGCGTAGAGGCAGGGGGTAGAGAAAAACTGTTTTTT.

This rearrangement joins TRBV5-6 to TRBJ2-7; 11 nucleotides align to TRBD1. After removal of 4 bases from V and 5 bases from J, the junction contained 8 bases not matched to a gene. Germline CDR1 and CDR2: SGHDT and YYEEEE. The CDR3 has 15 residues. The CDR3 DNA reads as TGTGCCAGCAGCCCCTACCGGGACAGGGGGGACGAGCAGTACTTC. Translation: CASSPYRDRGDEQYF.

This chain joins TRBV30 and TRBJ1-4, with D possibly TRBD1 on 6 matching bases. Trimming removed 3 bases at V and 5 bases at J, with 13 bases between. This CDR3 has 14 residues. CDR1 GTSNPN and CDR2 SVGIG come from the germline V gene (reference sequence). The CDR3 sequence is CAWSADSRNEKLFF. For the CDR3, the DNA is TGTGCCTGGAGCGCGGACAGCAGAAATGAAAAACTGTTTTTT.

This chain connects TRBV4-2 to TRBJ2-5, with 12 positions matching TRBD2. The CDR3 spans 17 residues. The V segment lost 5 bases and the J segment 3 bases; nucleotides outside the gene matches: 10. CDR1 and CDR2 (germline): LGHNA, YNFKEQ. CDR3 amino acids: CASSTLAGGPGEETQYF. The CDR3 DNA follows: TGTGCCAGCAGCACCCTAGCGGGGGGGCCTGGGGAAGAGACCCAGTACTTC.

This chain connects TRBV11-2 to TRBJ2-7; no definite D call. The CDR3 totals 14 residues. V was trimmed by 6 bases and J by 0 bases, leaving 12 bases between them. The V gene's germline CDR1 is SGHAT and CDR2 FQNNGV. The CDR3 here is CASSSRRSSYEQYF. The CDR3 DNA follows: TGTGCCAGCAGTTCCCGGAGAAGCTCCTACGAGCAGTACTTC.

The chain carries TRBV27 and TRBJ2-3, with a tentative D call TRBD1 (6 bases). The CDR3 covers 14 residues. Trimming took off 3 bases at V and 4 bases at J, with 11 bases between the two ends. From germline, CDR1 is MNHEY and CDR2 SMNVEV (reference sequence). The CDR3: CASSFSRGSDTQYF. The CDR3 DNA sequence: TGTGCCAGCAGTTTCTCGAGGGGGTCAGATACGCAGTATTTT.

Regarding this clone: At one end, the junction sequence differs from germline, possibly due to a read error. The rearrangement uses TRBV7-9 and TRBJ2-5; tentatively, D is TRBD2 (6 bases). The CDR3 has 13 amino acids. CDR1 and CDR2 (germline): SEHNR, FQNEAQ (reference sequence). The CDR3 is CASSLGGGAPRNF. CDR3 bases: TGTGCCAGCAGCTTAGGTGGCGGGGCCCCCAGGAACTTC.

The CDR3 is CASSLWTSGDDTQYF. The CDR3 bases are TGTGCCAGCAGCTTGTGGACTAGCGGGGACGATACGCAGTATTTT. The chain carries TRBV5-6 and TRBJ2-3; 12 nucleotides line up with TRBD2. Trimming at V came to 1 base and at J to 6 bases, leaving 3 bases not matched to a gene. The CDR3 extends over 15 amino acids. Germline V CDR1 and CDR2: SGHDT, YYEEEE.

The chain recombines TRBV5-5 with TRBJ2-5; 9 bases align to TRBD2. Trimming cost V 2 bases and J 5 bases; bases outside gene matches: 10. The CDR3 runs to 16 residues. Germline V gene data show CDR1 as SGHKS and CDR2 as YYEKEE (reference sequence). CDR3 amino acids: CASSFGASSGVETQYF. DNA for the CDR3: TGTGCCAGCAGCTTCGGCGCGTCTAGCGGGGTTGAGACCCAGTACTTC. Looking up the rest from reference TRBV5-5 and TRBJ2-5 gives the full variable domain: DAGVTQSPTHLIKTRGQQVTLRCSPISGHKSVSWYQQVLGQGPQFIFQYYEKEERGRGNFPDRFSARQFPNYSSELNVNALLLGDSALYLCASSFGASSGVETQYFGPGTRLLVL.

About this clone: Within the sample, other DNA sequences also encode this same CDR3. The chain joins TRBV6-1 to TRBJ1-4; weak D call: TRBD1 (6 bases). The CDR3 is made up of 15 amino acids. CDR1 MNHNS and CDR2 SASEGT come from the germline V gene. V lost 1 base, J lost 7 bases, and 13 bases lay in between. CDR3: CASSEGGTPAEKLFF. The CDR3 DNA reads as TGTGCCAGCAGTGAAGGGGGGACACCAGCTGAAAAACTGTTTTTT.

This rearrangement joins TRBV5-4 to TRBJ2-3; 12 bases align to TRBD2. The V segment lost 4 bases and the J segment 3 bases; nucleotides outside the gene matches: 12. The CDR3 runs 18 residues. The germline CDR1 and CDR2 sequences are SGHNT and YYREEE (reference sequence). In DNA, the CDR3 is TGTGCCAGCAGCCCTAGCGGGGGGGCCATAAGTTTGACAGATACGCAGTATTTT. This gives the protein CASSPSGGAISLTDTQYF. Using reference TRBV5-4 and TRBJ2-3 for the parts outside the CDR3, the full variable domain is ETGVTQSPTHLIKTRGQQVTLRCSSQSGHNTVSWYQQALGQGPQFIFQYYREEENGRGNFPPRFSGLQFPNYSSELNVNALELDDSALYLCASSPSGGAISLTDTQYFGPGTRLTVL.

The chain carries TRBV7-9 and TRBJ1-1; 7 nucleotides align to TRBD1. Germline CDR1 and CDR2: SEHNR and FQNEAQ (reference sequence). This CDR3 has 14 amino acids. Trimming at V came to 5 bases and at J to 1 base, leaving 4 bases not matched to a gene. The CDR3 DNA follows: TGTGCCAGCAGCACTTACAGGGGGAACACTGAAGCTTTCTTT. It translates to CASSTYRGNTEAFF.